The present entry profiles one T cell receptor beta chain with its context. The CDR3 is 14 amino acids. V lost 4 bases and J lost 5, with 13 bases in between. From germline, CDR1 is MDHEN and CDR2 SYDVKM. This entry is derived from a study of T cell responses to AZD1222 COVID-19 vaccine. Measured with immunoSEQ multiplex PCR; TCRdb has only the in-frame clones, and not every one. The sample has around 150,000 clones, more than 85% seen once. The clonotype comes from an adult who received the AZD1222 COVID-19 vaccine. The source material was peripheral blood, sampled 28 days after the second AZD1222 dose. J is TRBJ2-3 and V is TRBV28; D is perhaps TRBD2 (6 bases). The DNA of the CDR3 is TGTGCCAGCAGTTGGGCGGGGTCGGTAGATACGCAGTATTTT. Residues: CASSWAGSVDTQYF.